This TCR beta chain was found in a study of blood T cell repertoires in COVID-19. Across the whole study: PBMCs, B-cell-depleted T cells, or T cells provided the cDNA or gDNA that made up the material.

Clones were sequenced by immunoSEQ multiplex PCR, and TCRdb holds only the in-frame ones, with some missing. Among some 350,000 clones listed, 85% to 90% were seen once. The V gene lost 3 bases and the J gene lost 0 bases, with 9 bases spanning the gap. CDR3 length: 15 amino acids. CDR1 is SEHNR, CDR2 FQNEAQ, per germline (reference sequence). The receptor was derived from a man between 18 and 35 years old with active or convalescent COVID-19. The chain recombines TRBV7-9 with TRBJ1-3; D gene uncertain. Specimen: peripheral blood. CDR3 loop: CASSLGATSGNTIYF. The CDR3 nucleotides are TGTGCCAGCAGCTTGGGCGCGACCTCTGGAAACACCATATATTTT.